This T cell receptor (beta chain) is from a study of blood T cell repertoires in COVID-19. CDR1 and CDR2 (germline): SGHKS, YYEKEE (reference sequence). This CDR3 is built from 17 residues. With V trimmed by 0 bases and J by 6 bases, 12 bases remained unmatched. Libraries were prepared by immunoSEQ multiplex PCR; TCRdb keeps only in-frame clonotypes and omits some of them. The repertoire consists of under 150,000 clones, with 80% occurring once and the leading ten covering 10% to 15%. The TCR comes from a man aged 60 to 75 with active or convalescent COVID-19. Input material: peripheral blood. J is TRBJ2-3 and V is TRBV5-5, with 8 bases fitting TRBD1. CDR3 bases: TGTGCCAGCAGCTTGGGGACAGGGAGTGCCCACGCCGATACGCAGTATTTT. Translation gives CASSLGTGSAHADTQYF. Combining the CDR3 with reference TRBV5-5 and TRBJ2-3 gives the whole variable domain DAGVTQSPTHLIKTRGQQVTLRCSPISGHKSVSWYQQVLGQGPQFIFQYYEKEERGRGNFPDRFSARQFPNYSSELNVNALLLGDSALYLCASSLGTGSAHADTQYFGPGTRLTVL.